The clone carrying this TCR beta chain was picked up many times. The antigen is unknown. This specimen comes from a study of blood T cells in healthy people across ages. Regarding the study as a whole: In long-lived donors, naive CD4+ cell counts and diversity exceeded those of aged donors.

J lost 4 bases, V lost 2 bases, and 12 bases had no gene match. The CDR3 has 16 amino acids. Germline V gene data show CDR1 as SQVTM and CDR2 as ANQGSEA. Combining a sample-barcoded 5' primer with a J-beta primer mix, a second PCR ran for 7 to 11 cycles. TCRdb recomputed calls from the 5' RACE reads with MiXCR, one row per CDR3 protein. The sample lists 1.5 million to 2 million distinct CDR3 sequences; approximately 28% were seen once. The sequencing input was blood. This TCR was recovered from a woman aged 25 to 39 in good health. V usage is TRBV29-1 and J usage is TRBJ2-7, with TRBD1 identical over 9 bases. In DNA form, the CDR3 reads TGCAGCGTTGAATATCCTGACAGGGGGAGGGAATACGAGCAGTACTTC. The encoded protein is CSVEYPDRGREYEQYF.